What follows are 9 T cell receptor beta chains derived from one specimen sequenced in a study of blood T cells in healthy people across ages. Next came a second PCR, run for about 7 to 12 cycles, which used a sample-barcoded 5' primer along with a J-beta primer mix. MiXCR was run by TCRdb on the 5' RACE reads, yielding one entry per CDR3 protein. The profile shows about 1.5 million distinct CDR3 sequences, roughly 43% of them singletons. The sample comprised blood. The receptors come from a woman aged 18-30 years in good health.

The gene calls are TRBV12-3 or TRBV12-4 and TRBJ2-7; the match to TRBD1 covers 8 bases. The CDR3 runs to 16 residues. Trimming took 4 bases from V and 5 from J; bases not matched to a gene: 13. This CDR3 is CASSSRTGPLRDEQYF. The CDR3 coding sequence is TGTGCCAGCAGTTCCAGGACAGGGCCACTCCGGGACGAGCAGTACTTC.

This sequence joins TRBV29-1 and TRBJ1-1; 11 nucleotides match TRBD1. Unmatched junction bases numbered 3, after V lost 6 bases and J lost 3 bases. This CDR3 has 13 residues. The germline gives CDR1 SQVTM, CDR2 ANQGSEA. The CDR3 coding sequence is TGCAGCGTCGGACAGGGGGCGTACACTGAAGCTTTCTTT. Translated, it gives CSVGQGAYTEAFF.

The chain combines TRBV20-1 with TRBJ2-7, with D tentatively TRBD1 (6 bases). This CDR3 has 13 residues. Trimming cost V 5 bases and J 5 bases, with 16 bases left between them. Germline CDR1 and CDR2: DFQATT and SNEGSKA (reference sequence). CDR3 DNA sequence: TGCAGTGCTGCAGGACAGCCACCGGACGAGCAGTACTTC. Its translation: CSAAGQPPDEQYF.

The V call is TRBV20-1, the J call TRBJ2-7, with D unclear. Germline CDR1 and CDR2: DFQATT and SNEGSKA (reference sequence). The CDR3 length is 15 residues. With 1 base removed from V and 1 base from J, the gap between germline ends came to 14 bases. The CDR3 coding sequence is TGCAGTGCTAGAGGAGAGGTGCTGGGGTCCTACGAGCAGTACTTC. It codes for CSARGEVLGSYEQYF.

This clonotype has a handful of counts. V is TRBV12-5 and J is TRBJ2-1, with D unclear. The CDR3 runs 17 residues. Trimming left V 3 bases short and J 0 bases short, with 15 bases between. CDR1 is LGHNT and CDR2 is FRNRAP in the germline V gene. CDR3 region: CASGLPPRLSSYNEQFF. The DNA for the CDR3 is TGTGCTAGTGGTTTACCCCCCCGGTTAAGCTCCTACAATGAGCAGTTCTTC.

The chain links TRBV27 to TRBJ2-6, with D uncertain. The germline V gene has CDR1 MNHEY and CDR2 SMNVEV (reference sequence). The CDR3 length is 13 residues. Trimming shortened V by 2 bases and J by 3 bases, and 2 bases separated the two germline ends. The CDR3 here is CASSLNGANVLTF. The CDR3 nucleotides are TGTGCCAGCAGTTTAAATGGGGCCAACGTCCTGACTTTC.

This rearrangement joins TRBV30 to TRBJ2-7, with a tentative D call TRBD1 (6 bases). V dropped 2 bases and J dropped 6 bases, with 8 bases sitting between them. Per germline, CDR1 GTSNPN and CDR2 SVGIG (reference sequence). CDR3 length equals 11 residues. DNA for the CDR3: TGTGCCTGGAGTATAGGGGGCGAGCAGTACTTC. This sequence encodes CAWSIGGEQYF.

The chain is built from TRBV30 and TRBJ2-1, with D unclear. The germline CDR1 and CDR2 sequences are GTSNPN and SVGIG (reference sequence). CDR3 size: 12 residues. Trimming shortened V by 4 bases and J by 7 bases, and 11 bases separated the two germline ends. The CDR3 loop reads CAWTTAGNEQFF. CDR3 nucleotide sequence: TGTGCCTGGACAACCGCTGGGAATGAGCAGTTCTTC.

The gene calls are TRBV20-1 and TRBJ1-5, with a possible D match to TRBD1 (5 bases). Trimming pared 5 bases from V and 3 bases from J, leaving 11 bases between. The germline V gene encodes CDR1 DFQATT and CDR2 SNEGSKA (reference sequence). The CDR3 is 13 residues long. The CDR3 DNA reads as TGCAGTGCTCTTCAGGGAAACAATCAGCCCCAGCATTTT. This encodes CSALQGNNQPQHF.